The entry below describes one T cell receptor (beta chain). Measured with immunoSEQ multiplex PCR; TCRdb has only the in-frame clones, and not every one. The repertoire includes 150,000 to 200,000 clones, around 84% of them detected once, and approximately 14% sits in the top ten. These data come from a study of blood T cell repertoires in COVID-19. The CDR3 loop spans 15 amino acids. The V end was cut by 0 bases, the J end by 7 bases, with 14 bases between. Germline V gene data show CDR1 as SGHRS and CDR2 as YFSETQ. This receptor was taken from a man in his fifties or sixties who had recovered from COVID-19. The chain carries TRBV5-1 and TRBJ1-5; D not certain. Sequencing was carried out using PBMCs or T cells enriched from blood (not recorded which). In nucleotides, the CDR3 is TGCGCCAGCAGCTTGGATACGGCTGCGGGACAGCCCCAGCATTTT. Its translation is CASSLDTAAGQPQHF. Using reference TRBV5-1 and TRBJ1-5 for the parts outside the CDR3, the full variable domain is KAGVTQTPRYLIKTRGQQVTLSCSPISGHRSVSWYQQTPGQGLQFLFEYFSETQRNKGNFPGRFSGRQFSNSRSEMNVSTLELGDSALYLCASSLDTAAGQPQHFGDGTRLSIL.